What follows are 15 T cell receptor beta chains derived from one specimen sequenced in a study of blood T cells in healthy people across ages. Together with a sample-barcoded 5' primer, a J-beta primer mix was included in a second PCR lasting about 7 to 11 cycles. TCRdb re-called the 5' RACE reads with MiXCR, one entry per CDR3 protein. The sample records 1,300,000 or so distinct CDR3 sequences, approximately 60% being singletons. The source material was blood. The receptors were sampled from a man aged 18-30 years in good health.

The rearrangement links TRBV20-1 to TRBJ1-2, with D uncertain. The germline V gene has CDR1 DFQATT and CDR2 SNEGSKA (reference sequence). This CDR3 is 16 amino acids long. V was pared by 3 bases and J by 5 bases, with 22 bases between. CDR3 sequence reads: CSARSSWRRMRYGYTF. Here the CDR3 DNA reads TGCAGTGCTAGGAGCTCTTGGAGGCGGATGCGGTATGGCTACACCTTC.

This chain joins TRBV6-2 or TRBV6-3 and TRBJ2-7; D may be TRBD1 (5 bases). The CDR3 loop spans 13 amino acids. Deletions cut 8 bases from V and 3 bases from J, with 14 bases between. From germline, CDR1 is MNHEY and CDR2 SVGEGT. DNA for the CDR3: TGTGCCAGCCGAGAGATGGGGCTCTACGAGCAGTACTTC. This sequence encodes CASREMGLYEQYF.

In this sample, this clonotype turned up once. The gene calls are TRBV7-9 and TRBJ2-5; 7 bases are shared with TRBD2. Germline loops: CDR1 SEHNR, CDR2 FQNEAQ (reference sequence). Trimming at V came to 5 bases and at J to 5 bases, leaving 8 bases not matched to a gene. This CDR3 has 14 residues. The DNA of the CDR3 is TGTGCCAGCAGCGCAACTAGCGTTGCGGAGACCCAGTACTTC. It is translated as CASSATSVAETQYF.

The rearrangement joins TRBV6-1 to TRBJ2-7; tentative D call: TRBD1 (5 bases). The CDR3 is made up of 16 amino acids. Trimming removed 1 base at V and 2 bases at J, with 15 bases between. The germline V gene encodes CDR1 MNHNS and CDR2 SASEGT. The CDR3: CASSEEQGLTTYEQYF. CDR3 nucleotides: TGTGCCAGCAGTGAAGAGCAGGGCCTAACTACCTACGAGCAGTACTTC.

The V and J genes are TRBV5-6 and TRBJ1-1; D is unclear. V shed 4 bases and J shed 8 bases, with 12 bases lying between them. The germline V gene has CDR1 SGHDT and CDR2 YYEEEE. This CDR3 region has 12 residues. CDR3 in amino acids: CASSPPGVEAFF. CDR3 DNA: TGTGCCAGCAGCCCCCCGGGTGTCGAAGCTTTCTTT.

The genes are TRBV29-1 and TRBJ2-1, with D maybe TRBD2 (6 bases). The CDR3 consists of 10 residues. Germline-derived CDR1 and CDR2 are SQVTM and ANQGSEA. Trimming left V 4 bases short and J 10 bases short, with 8 bases between. The CDR3 protein is CSVVGREQFF. CDR3 nucleotide sequence: TGCAGCGTTGTAGGGAGGGAGCAGTTCTTC.

The rearrangement uses TRBV27 and TRBJ2-7, with 7 bases fitting TRBD2. The V and J ends lost 5 bases and 2 bases, in that order; junction bases with no gene match: 12. Germline V gene sequence: CDR1 MNHEY, CDR2 SMNVEV (reference sequence). This CDR3 region has 16 residues. The CDR3: CASSVIVGGGAYEQYF. Written as DNA, the CDR3 is TGTGCCAGCAGTGTTATCGTAGGTGGGGGGGCCTACGAGCAGTACTTC.

The V and J genes are TRBV27 and TRBJ2-1; 9 bases agree with TRBD1. CDR3 length: 14 amino acids. From germline, CDR1 is MNHEY and CDR2 SMNVEV (reference sequence). The ends lost 6 bases at V and 7 bases at J; junction bases unmatched: 7. CDR3 nucleotides: TGTGCCAGCAGGTTACAGGGGGCGAAGAATGAGCAGTTCTTC. Protein product: CASRLQGAKNEQFF.

The chain is built from TRBV5-1 and TRBJ2-2; perhaps TRBD2 as D (6 bases). This CDR3 contains 22 residues. The V end lost 4 bases, the J end lost 0 bases, and 31 bases lay between the germline ends. In germline, CDR1 is SGHRS, CDR2 YFSETQ. CDR3 DNA sequence: TGCGCCAGCAGCCCGGGGGTTTGGGGCATCGGGGAATTCACTGCGAACACCGGGGAGCTGTTTTTT. This gives the protein CASSPGVWGIGEFTANTGELFF.

The V call is TRBV25-1, the J call TRBJ1-2; possible D gene TRBD1, 5 bases. Trimming removed 3 bases from V and 5 bases from J, with 16 bases in between. Germline-derived CDR1 and CDR2 are MGHDK and SYGVNS. The CDR3 has 15 amino acids. The CDR3 DNA reads as TGTGCCAGCAGTGAGTTATCGGGCAGGGTTTATGGCTACACCTTC. This sequence encodes CASSELSGRVYGYTF.

The chain uses TRBV5-5 and TRBJ1-5; 9 nucleotides line up with TRBD1. The CDR3 spans 16 residues. V shed 4 bases, J shed 5 bases, and the junction held 10 bases outside the gene matches. Germline CDR1 SGHKS, CDR2 YYEKEE (reference sequence). The CDR3 loop is CASSLSLQGAYQPQHF. In nucleotides, the CDR3 is TGTGCCAGCAGCCTCTCGCTACAGGGGGCTTATCAGCCCCAGCATTTT.

A few counts support this clonotype. The V and J genes are TRBV4-3 and TRBJ2-2; TRBD2 is a possible D gene (6 bases). CDR3 length: 18 residues. Germline CDR1 LGHNA, CDR2 YSLEER. V shed 0 bases and J shed 4 bases, with 18 bases lying between them. The CDR3 DNA reads as TGCGCCAGCAGCCAAGAATGGTCGGGGGTGCTCAGCACCGGGGAGCTGTTTTTT. This encodes CASSQEWSGVLSTGELFF.

This clonotype came up many times. One junction end disagrees with the germline gene, perhaps due to a read error. The chain recombines TRBV12-3 or TRBV12-4 with TRBJ2-3; D not certain. There are 13 residues in the CDR3. CDR3 coding DNA: TGTGCCAGCAGCTTAGCCCTGGCAGATACGCAGTATTTT. Translation: CASSLALADTQYF.

This clonotype occurred a few times. The rearrangement links TRBV9 to TRBJ2-1, with a possible D match to TRBD2 (5 bases). The V gene's germline CDR1 is SGDLS and CDR2 YYNGEE. The CDR3 consists of 13 residues. Trimming pared 5 bases from V and 4 bases from J, leaving 10 bases between. The CDR3 here is CASSVEGYNEQFF. The CDR3 DNA reads TGTGCCAGCAGTGTCGAGGGATACAATGAGCAGTTCTTC.

This clonotype was seen at least ten times. V is TRBV6-5 and J is TRBJ2-7, with D hard to call. The CDR3 is made up of 13 amino acids. Germline loops: CDR1 MNHEY, CDR2 SVGAGI. Trimming left V 0 bases short and J 3 bases short, with 6 bases between. For the CDR3, the DNA is TGTGCCAGCAGTTACTCGCTAGGCTACGAGCAGTACTTC. This sequence encodes CASSYSLGYEQYF.